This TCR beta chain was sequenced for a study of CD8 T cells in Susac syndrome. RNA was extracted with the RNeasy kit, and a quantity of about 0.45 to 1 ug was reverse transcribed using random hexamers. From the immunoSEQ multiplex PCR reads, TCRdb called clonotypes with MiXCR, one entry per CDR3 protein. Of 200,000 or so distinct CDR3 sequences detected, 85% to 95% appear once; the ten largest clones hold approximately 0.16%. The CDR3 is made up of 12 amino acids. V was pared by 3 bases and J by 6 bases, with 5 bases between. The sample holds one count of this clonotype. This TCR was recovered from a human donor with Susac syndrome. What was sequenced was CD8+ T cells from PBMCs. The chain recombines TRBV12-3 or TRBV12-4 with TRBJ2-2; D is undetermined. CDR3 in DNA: TGTGCCAGCAGTTTTCTGGCCGGGGAGCTGTTTTTT. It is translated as CASSFLAGELFF.